This T cell receptor beta chain was sequenced during a study of blood T cell repertoires in COVID-19. Study-level background: In each case, the material was cDNA or gDNA derived from T cells, B-cell-depleted T cells, or PBMCs.

The V gene's germline CDR1 is SGHVS and CDR2 FQNEAQ. V was pared by 8 bases and J by 3 bases, with 7 bases between. CDR3 length equals 12 residues. Per the authors' pipeline: Amplifying reference gene primers gave estimates of nucleated cell counts. The data were produced by immunoSEQ multiplex PCR, yet TCRdb's version contains in-frame clones alone and is incomplete. V, J and clone size reflect that table, while D and trimming were determined from the DNA. There are around 140,000 clones in the sample; around 81% occur only once, and approximately 8.2% lies in the top ten. The V and J genes are TRBV7-8 and TRBJ1-4; possible D gene TRBD1, 6 bases. The sequenced sample was peripheral blood. The clonotype originates from a human donor in a cohort sampled during active COVID-19. CDR3 loop: CASGQPNEKLFF. DNA of the CDR3: TGTGCCAGCGGACAGCCTAATGAAAAACTGTTTTTT.